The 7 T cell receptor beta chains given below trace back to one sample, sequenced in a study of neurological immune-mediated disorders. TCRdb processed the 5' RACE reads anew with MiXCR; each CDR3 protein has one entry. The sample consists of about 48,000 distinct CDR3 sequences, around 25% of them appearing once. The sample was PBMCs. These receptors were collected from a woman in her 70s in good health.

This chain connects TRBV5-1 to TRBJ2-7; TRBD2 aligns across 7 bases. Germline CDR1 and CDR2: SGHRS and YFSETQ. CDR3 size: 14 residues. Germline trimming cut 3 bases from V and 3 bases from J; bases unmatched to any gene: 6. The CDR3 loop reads CASSSSGGSYEQYF. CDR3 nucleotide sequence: TGCGCCAGCAGCTCCTCCGGGGGGAGCTACGAGCAGTACTTC.

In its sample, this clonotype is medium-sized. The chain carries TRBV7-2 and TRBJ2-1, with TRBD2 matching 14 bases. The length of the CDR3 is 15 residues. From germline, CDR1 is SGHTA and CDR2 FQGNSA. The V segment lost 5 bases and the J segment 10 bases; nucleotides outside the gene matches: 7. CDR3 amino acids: CASSLGTSGSGEQFF. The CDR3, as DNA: TGTGCCAGCAGCCTCGGGACTAGCGGGAGTGGGGAGCAGTTCTTC.

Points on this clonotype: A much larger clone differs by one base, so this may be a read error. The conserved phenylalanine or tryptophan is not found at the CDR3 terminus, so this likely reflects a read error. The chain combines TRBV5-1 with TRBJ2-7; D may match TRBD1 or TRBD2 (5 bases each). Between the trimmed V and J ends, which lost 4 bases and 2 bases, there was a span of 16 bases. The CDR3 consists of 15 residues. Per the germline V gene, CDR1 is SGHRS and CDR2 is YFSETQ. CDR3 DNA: TGCGCCAGCAGCCCCAGGGTAGCGAACACCTACGAGCAGTACCTC. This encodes CASSPRVANTYEQYL.

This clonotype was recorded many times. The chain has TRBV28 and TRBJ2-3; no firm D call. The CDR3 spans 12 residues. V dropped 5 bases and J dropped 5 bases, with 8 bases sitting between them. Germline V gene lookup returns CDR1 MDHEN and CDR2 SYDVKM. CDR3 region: CASSDRLDTQYF. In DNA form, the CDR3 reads TGTGCCAGCAGTGACCGGTTAGATACGCAGTATTTT.

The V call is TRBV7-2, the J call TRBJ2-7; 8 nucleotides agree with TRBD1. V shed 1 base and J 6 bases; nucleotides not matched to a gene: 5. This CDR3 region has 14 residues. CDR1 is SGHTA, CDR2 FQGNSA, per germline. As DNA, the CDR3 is TGTGCCAGCAGCTTAGGCGGACAGGGCCGCGAGCAGTACGTC. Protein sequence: CASSLGGQGREQYV.

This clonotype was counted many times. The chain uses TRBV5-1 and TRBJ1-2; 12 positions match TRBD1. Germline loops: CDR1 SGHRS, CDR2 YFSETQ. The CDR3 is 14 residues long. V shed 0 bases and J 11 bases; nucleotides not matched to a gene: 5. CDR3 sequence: CASSLVGQGATYTF. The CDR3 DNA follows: TGCGCCAGCAGCTTGGTGGGACAGGGGGCAACGTACACCTTC.

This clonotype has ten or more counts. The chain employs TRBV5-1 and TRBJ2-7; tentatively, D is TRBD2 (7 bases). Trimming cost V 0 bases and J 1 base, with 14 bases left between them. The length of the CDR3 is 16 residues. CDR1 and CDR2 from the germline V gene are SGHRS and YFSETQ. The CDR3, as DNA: TGCGCCAGCAGCTTGGATGTGGGAGGGGGTTCCTACGAGCAGTACTTC. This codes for CASSLDVGGGSYEQYF.